A selection of T cell receptor beta chains follows, all from one sample in a study of technical replicates of blood from several donors. The data were produced by immunoSEQ multiplex PCR, yet TCRdb's version contains in-frame clones alone and is incomplete. The sample holds tens of thousands of clones, 95% to 98% seen once. The sequencing input was T cells isolated from PBMCs. Receptors originate from a human donor in good health. Each CDR3 is given with its conserved first and last residue. A D gene is named only where the DNA matches it firmly. Only part of the rows carry a size: once, few, many, or a class if the clone is expanded.

abundance | d_gene | j_gene | v_gene | CDR3nt | CDR3aa
- | - | TRBJ2-1 | TRBV6-6 | TGTGCCAGCAGGAGACTAGAAAGCTACAATGAGCAGTTCTTC | CASRRLESYNEQFF
- | - | TRBJ2-3 | TRBV7-9 | TGTGCCAGCAGCTCCCTAGGACTACTCCACTACACAGATACGCAGTATTTT | CASSSLGLLHYTDTQYF
- | TRBD1 | TRBJ2-2 | TRBV5-1 | TGCGCCAGCAGCCTTCGGGGACAGACGAACACCGGGGAGCTGTTTTTT | CASSLRGQTNTGELFF
- | - | TRBJ1-1 | TRBV6-6 | TGTGCCAGCAGACGGCAGGGAACGGCTTTCTTT | CASRRQGTAFF
- | TRBD1 | TRBJ2-3 | TRBV30 | TGTGCCTGGAGTGTGAAGGGGGCCACAGATACGCAGTATTTT | CAWSVKGATDTQYF
- | - | TRBJ2-7 | TRBV29-1 | TGCAGCGTTGAAGAAACGGGAGCAGGCGAGCAGTACTTC | CSVEETGAGEQYF
- | - | TRBJ1-2 | TRBV19 | TGTGCCAGTAGTATAGCAGGGGTAGGGTTCTATGGCTACACCTTC | CASSIAGVGFYGYTF
once | - | TRBJ1-2 | TRBV9 | TGTGCCAGCAGCGACACAGGGTTTTATGGCTACACCTTC | CASSDTGFYGYTF
once | TRBD1 | TRBJ1-4 | TRBV30 | TGTGCCCGGCGGCAGGGGGTTGCAACTAATGAAAAACTGTTTTTT | CARRQGVATNEKLFF
few | - | TRBJ1-5 | TRBV27 | TGTGCCAGCAGTTTATCCAGGGTAAATCAGCCCCAGCATTTT | CASSLSRVNQPQHF
- | TRBD1 | TRBJ1-2 | TRBV28 | TGTGCCAGCAGTGCACAGGGGACCTATGGCTACACCTTC | CASSAQGTYGYTF
- | TRBD2 | TRBJ2-1 | TRBV30 | TGTGCCTGGAGTGACATTAGCGGGAGAGGGCAGTTCTTC | CAWSDISGRGQFF
- | - | TRBJ2-7 | TRBV6-6 | TGTGCCACCTACGACACTAGTTCCTACGAGCAGTACTTC | CATYDTSSYEQYF
- | TRBD2 | TRBJ2-3 | TRBV6-4 | TGTGCCAGTCGTAGTAGCGGGAGAACAGATACGCAGTATTTT | CASRSSGRTDTQYF
- | - | TRBJ2-3 | TRBV5-8 | TGTGCCAGCTTCTATGGGAGGTCCACAGATACGCAGTATTTT | CASFYGRSTDTQYF
- | TRBD1 | TRBJ2-3 | TRBV30 | TGTGCCTGCGTAGACAGGGGGATTTGTCATTTT | CACVDRGICHF
- | TRBD2 | TRBJ2-1 | TRBV11-2 | TGTGCCAGCAGCCTCCGGGGTAGCGGGAGGTTCAATGAGCAGTTCTTC | CASSLRGSGRFNEQFF
- | - | TRBJ2-3 | TRBV4-3 | TGCGCCAGCAGCCAGAATCAGGGTGTGGGCACAGATACGCAGTATTTT | CASSQNQGVGTDTQYF
- | TRBD2 | TRBJ2-5 | TRBV11-3 | TGTGCCAGCAGCAAGACTAGCGGCCTGTCGGAGACCCAGTACTTC | CASSKTSGLSETQYF
- | TRBD1 | TRBJ1-5 | TRBV9 | TGTGCCAGCAGCGTAGAGGCAGGGGGCCAGCCCCAGCATTTT | CASSVEAGGQPQHF
- | TRBD2 | TRBJ2-1 | TRBV9 | TGTGCCAGCAGCGTAGAAGGACTAGGGGATTCCTACAATGAGCAGTTCTTC | CASSVEGLGDSYNEQFF
- | TRBD2 | TRBJ2-1 | TRBV2 | TGTGCCAGCAGTGGACTAGCGGGTGGGGGCTCCTACAATGAGCAGTTCTTC | CASSGLAGGGSYNEQFF
- | - | TRBJ2-1 | TRBV5-6 | TGTGCCAGCAGCGGTACATATCCGAAAAACAATGAGCAGTTCTTC | CASSGTYPKNNEQFF
- | TRBD2 | TRBJ2-1 | TRBV9 | TGTGCCAGCAGCCCCTTGACTAGCGGGAGTTTAGATGAGCAGTTCTTC | CASSPLTSGSLDEQFF
- | TRBD1 | TRBJ1-2 | TRBV6-5 | TGTGCCAGCAGTTACACGTCTCAGGGGGCCTCTGGCTACACCTTC | CASSYTSQGASGYTF
few | TRBD1 | TRBJ2-5 | TRBV2 | TGTGCCAGCAGACAGGGGGCAGAGACCCAGTACTTC | CASRQGAETQYF
- | - | TRBJ1-1 | TRBV29-1 | TGCAGCGTTGAAGATACAGGGATGTTGGCCACTGAAGCTTTCTTT | CSVEDTGMLATEAFF
once | TRBD1 | TRBJ2-5 | TRBV6-5 | TGTGCCAGCAGTTGGCAGGGGGCGCAGGTAGAGACCCAGTACTTC | CASSWQGAQVETQYF
- | TRBD1 | TRBJ2-7 | TRBV5-1 | TGCGCCAGCAGAAGACAGGGGTTTTTCGGCCCGATCTACGAGCAGTACTTC | CASRRQGFFGPIYEQYF
- | - | TRBJ2-7 | TRBV18 | TGTGCCAGCTCACAAGAGCGGGCTTCCTACGAGCAGTACTTC | CASSQERASYEQYF
- | - | TRBJ2-7 | TRBV29-1 | TGCAGCGTTGAAAGGGACAATCACCCGGACTACGAGCAGTACTTC | CSVERDNHPDYEQYF